The next 7 T cell receptor beta chains were all read from a single sample in a study of blood T cell repertoires in COVID-19. TCRdb's copy holds only in-frame clones and misses some; the assay was immunoSEQ multiplex PCR. The sample lists more than 200,000 clones, around 80% occurring once. The sequenced material came from peripheral blood. Receptor source: a woman aged 80 or over with acute or convalescent COVID-19.

This rearrangement joins TRBV5-1 to TRBJ1-2; D is unresolved. Between the trimmed V and J ends, which lost 2 bases and 5 bases, there was a span of 10 bases. The CDR3 covers 13 residues. CDR1 and CDR2 (germline): SGHRS, YFSETQ. Here the CDR3 DNA reads TGCGCCAGCAGCTTAGAGGCAGCTTATGGCTACACCTTC. It is translated as CASSLEAAYGYTF.

A word on this clone: One end of the junction is discordant with germline, which a read error may explain. J is TRBJ1-2 and V is TRBV7-7, with 8 bases lining up with TRBD1. The CDR3 loop spans 20 amino acids. Germline-derived CDR1 and CDR2 are SSHAT and FNYEAQ (reference sequence). CDR3 in DNA: TGTGCTAGCAGCTCCCCCCGGACAGGGCGGCCCGCTTATTTAGACTATGGCTACACCTTC. Encoded protein: CASSSPRTGRPAYLDYGYTF.

V is TRBV28 and J is TRBJ2-7; the match to TRBD2 covers 8 bases. There are 16 residues in the CDR3. The ends lost 6 bases at V and 1 base at J; junction bases unmatched: 11. CDR1 and CDR2 (germline): MDHEN, SYDVKM. The CDR3 here is CASSSPSGRASYEQYF. The CDR3 DNA reads TGTGCCAGCAGCAGTCCCTCCGGGAGGGCGTCCTACGAGCAGTACTTC.

J is TRBJ2-7 and V is TRBV14, with 9 bases that match TRBD1. The CDR3 totals 14 residues. The trim removed 5 bases at V and 7 bases at J, leaving 9 bases unmatched. Per germline, CDR1 SGHDN and CDR2 FVKESK. CDR3 residues: CASSWDREIGEQYF. For the CDR3, the DNA is TGTGCCAGCAGCTGGGACAGGGAAATTGGGGAGCAGTACTTC. The variable domain in full, with the rest retrieved from reference TRBV14 and TRBJ2-7, is EAGVTQFPSHSVIEKGQTVTLRCDPISGHDNLYWYRRVMGKEIKFLLHFVKESKQDESGMPNNRFLAERTGGTYSTLKVQPAELEDSGVYFCASSWDREIGEQYFGPGTRLTVT.

The gene calls are TRBV5-1 and TRBJ2-1, with 8 bases lining up with TRBD2. This CDR3 has 15 residues. Germline values: CDR1 SGHRS, CDR2 YFSETQ. The V and J ends lost 2 bases and 3 bases, in that order; junction bases with no gene match: 4. CDR3 region: CASSLMSGSYNEQFF. CDR3 sequence (DNA): TGCGCCAGCAGCTTAATGAGCGGGAGCTACAATGAGCAGTTCTTC.

This clone was seen only a few times. The J gene is TRBJ1-6, the V gene TRBV6-1; D not resolved. This CDR3 has 14 residues. The ends were cut back, 3 bases at V and 10 bases at J, with 13 bases in the middle. CDR1 and CDR2 from the germline V gene are MNHNS and SASEGT. The CDR3 reads CASSDREVESPLHF. The CDR3, as DNA: TGTGCCAGCAGTGACCGGGAAGTGGAGTCACCCCTCCACTTT.

The CDR3 protein is CASSTGQTPYEQYF. The CDR3 coding sequence is TGCGCCAGCAGCACGGGACAGACGCCCTACGAGCAGTACTTC. The rearrangement joins TRBV5-1 to TRBJ2-7, with 7 nucleotides matching TRBD1. The CDR3 runs 14 residues. The V gene's germline CDR1 is SGHRS and CDR2 YFSETQ. After removal of 4 bases from V and 2 bases from J, the junction contained 6 bases not matched to a gene.